This T cell receptor (beta chain) was documented in a study of cytotoxic CD8 clonotypes in ibrutinib-treated CLL. Study in general: 24 partial and 2 complete responses; at median 68 months, roughly 15 remitted, roughly twelve progressed.

The repertoire was sequenced with immunoSEQ multiplex PCR; TCRdb's copy has only in-frame clones and lacks some. The profile shows 120,000 to 150,000 clones, 77% of them singletons. There are 16 residues in the CDR3. J was trimmed by 6 bases and V by 2 bases; bases with no gene match: 11. In germline, CDR1 is MNHNY, CDR2 SVGAGI (reference sequence). Sample: PBMCs, taken after 12 months of ibrutinib treatment. V and J are TRBV6-6 and TRBJ1-2; 8 nucleotides match TRBD1. This clonotype originated in a human donor with chronic lymphocytic leukemia. The CDR3 region has the DNA TGTGCCAGCAGTTACGACCACAGGGGGGGAAGGAATGGCTACACCTTC. It encodes CASSYDHRGGRNGYTF.